This is a list of T cell receptor beta chains from one sample in a study of T-cell memory formation after mild COVID-19. TCRdb independently ran MiXCR on the 5' RACE reads; one entry per CDR3 protein. Seen here are around 340,000 distinct CDR3 sequences, around a sixth observed once, and the top ten hold approximately 20%. Sample: PBMCs or a T cell subset sorted from them (not recorded which). The receptors come from a man aged 18-30 years who had mild COVID-19 (a few samples of this study predate the infection). Cell type and time point are not known. Both conserved end residues are part of each CDR3. The D gene is left open where the match is weak. Size values are once, few and many counts, or a class for expanded clones, and some rows have none.

>.|TRBD1|TRBV6-1|TRBJ1-5
TGTGCCAGCAGCGAATGGGACAGGGGGCGGAATCAGCCCCAGCATTTT
CASSEWDRGRNQPQHF
>.|TRBD1|TRBV4-3|TRBJ1-1
TGCGCCAGCAGCGTAGACAGGGCGAACACTGAAGCTTTCTTT
CASSVDRANTEAFF
>.|.|TRBV29-1|TRBJ1-3
TGCAGCGTCGCGAGAAGCTCTGGAAACACCATATATTTT
CSVARSSGNTIYF
>.|.|TRBV11-2|TRBJ2-1
TGTGCCAGCAGGAGGGGGGGCCGCAATGAGCAGTTCTTC
CASRRGGRNEQFF
>few|TRBD1|TRBV4-2|TRBJ1-2
TGTGCCAGCAGCGCGGAACAGGGGCCGCTTGGCTACACCTTC
CASSAEQGPLGYTF
>.|.|TRBV29-1|TRBJ1-1
TGCAGCGTTGTTTCAGGGTACTACACTGAAGCTTTCTTT
CSVVSGYYTEAFF
>few|TRBD1|TRBV5-1|TRBJ2-7
TGCGCCAGCAGCTTGACGACAGGGGACATTATGGCTTGGGAGCAGTACTTC
CASSLTTGDIMAWEQYF
>.|TRBD1|TRBV7-2|TRBJ1-2
TGTGCCAGCAGCTGGGACAGGGAAGATGGCTACACCTTC
CASSWDREDGYTF
>.|.|TRBV7-9|TRBJ2-1
TGTGCCAGCAGCTTTTGGGCTGTTGACAATGAGCAGTTCTTC
CASSFWAVDNEQFF
>few|TRBD1|TRBV11-1|TRBJ2-4
TGTGCCAGCAGACAATCACAGGGGGCCAAAAACATTCAGTACTTC
CASRQSQGAKNIQYF
>few|TRBD1|TRBV15|TRBJ1-2
TGTGCCACCAGCCCGGAGGGGGCCAACTATGGCTACACCTTC
CATSPEGANYGYTF
>.|TRBD1|TRBV25-1|TRBJ2-7
TGTGCCAGCAGTGAAGGGGGACAGGGCTACGAGCAGTACTTC
CASSEGGQGYEQYF
>.|.|TRBV7-6|TRBJ1-2
TGTGCCAGCAGCTTATTGGTAAACTATGGCTACACCTTC
CASSLLVNYGYTF
>.|.|TRBV12-5|TRBJ2-3
TGTGCTAGTGGTTTGGCAGAGTATACGCAGTATTTT
CASGLAEYTQYF
>.|.|TRBV11-2|TRBJ1-5
TGTGCCAGCAGCTCCTCTCCCGGGAACAATCAGCCCCAGCATTTT
CASSSSPGNNQPQHF
>few|TRBD1|TRBV10-3|TRBJ2-3
TGTGCCACCAAGGGACAGGGAAACACAGATACGCAGTATTTT
CATKGQGNTDTQYF
>.|.|TRBV6-5|TRBJ1-5
TGTGCCAGCAGCCAATATGGAGAATTGGCTCCCCAGCATTTT
CASSQYGELAPQHF
>few|.|TRBV20-1|TRBJ2-4
TGCAGTGCTTTCGGGACAGCCAAAAACATTCAGTACTTC
CSAFGTAKNIQYF
>few|.|TRBV6-6|TRBJ1-5
TGTGCCAGCAGTTGGCGGGGGTTAGAGCCCCAGCATTTT
CASSWRGLEPQHF
>few|.|TRBV4-3|TRBJ2-2
TGCGCCAGCAGCCCACAACCGCGAGGGAACACCGGGGAGCTGTTTTTT
CASSPQPRGNTGELFF
>many|.|TRBV5-6|TRBJ2-7
TGTGCCAGCAGCGGGGCCGCCTCCTACGAGCAGTACTTC
CASSGAASYEQYF
>.|.|TRBV6-5|TRBJ2-5
TGTGCCAGCAGTTACATGGTGGAAGAGACCCAGTACTTC
CASSYMVEETQYF
>.|.|TRBV4-1|TRBJ1-6
TGCGCCAGCAGCCAGATAAGCACGGGGATCTCCTATAATTCACCCCTCCACTTT
CASSQISTGISYNSPLHF
>.|.|TRBV6-6|TRBJ1-5
TGTGCCAGCGGATGGGGCCTCAATCAGCCCCAGCATTTT
CASGWGLNQPQHF
>few|.|TRBV18|TRBJ2-3
TGTGCCAGCTCACCACCGGTCCGCACAGATACGCAGTATTTT
CASSPPVRTDTQYF